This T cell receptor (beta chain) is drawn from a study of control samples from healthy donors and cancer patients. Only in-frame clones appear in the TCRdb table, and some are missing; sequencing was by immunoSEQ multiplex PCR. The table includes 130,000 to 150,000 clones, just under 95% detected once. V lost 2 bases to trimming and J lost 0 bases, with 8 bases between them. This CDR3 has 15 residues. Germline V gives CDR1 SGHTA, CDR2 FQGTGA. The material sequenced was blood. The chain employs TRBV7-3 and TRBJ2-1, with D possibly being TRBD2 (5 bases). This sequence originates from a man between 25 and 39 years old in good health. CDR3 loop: CASSLRLASYNEQFF. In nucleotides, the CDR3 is TGTGCCAGCAGCTTACGCCTAGCCTCCTACAATGAGCAGTTCTTC.